This T cell receptor beta chain was documented in a study of T cell responses to AZD1222 COVID-19 vaccine. General study findings and limits: Along spike, vaccine-associated CD4 TCRs were found throughout, with dominance at 160-218 and 743-854. Researchers took repertoire samples only after the peak T cell response had come. The study identified only five to seven AZD1222 recipients as seropositive at baseline.

About this clone itself: Its specificity is unknown.

Method: immunoSEQ multiplex PCR; TCRdb's copy keeps in-frame clones and lacks some. The top ten hold 4% to 6% of the sample, which has approximately 140,000 clones, around 91% seen once. The CDR3 covers 16 residues. The V gene lost 0 bases and the J gene lost 8 bases, with 16 bases spanning the gap. Germline values: CDR1 LNHNV, CDR2 YYDKDF (reference sequence). The receptor was derived from an adult in good health. The chain combines TRBV15 with TRBJ1-4, with a possible D match to TRBD1 (6 bases). The sequencing here drew on peripheral blood, taken on day 0 of AZD1222 vaccination. CDR3 in amino acids: CATSRDRTAVREKLFF. CDR3 DNA sequence: TGTGCCACCAGCAGAGATAGGACAGCAGTAAGGGAAAAACTGTTTTTT.